Listed below are T cell receptor beta chains from one sample, sequenced in a study of technical replicates of blood from a handful of donors. Some clones are missing from TCRdb's copy, which holds only in-frame ones; the method was immunoSEQ multiplex PCR. The sample carries some 77,000 clones, 65% to 90% recorded once. Sequenced: PBMCs. These receptors all come from a human donor in good health. Some clones in this sample may be carry-over from other donors' samples. Each CDR3 is given with its conserved first and last residue. Not all rows give a size; the values are once, few, many and, for expanded clones, a class.

CDR3,length,J,size,V
CASSLLPQGGNQPQHF,16,TRBJ1-5,-,TRBV7-2
CASSPWGEKLFF,12,TRBJ1-4,-,TRBV7-2
CASSLVASRDEQYF,14,TRBJ2-7,-,TRBV5-8
CASSWGQGPYEQYF,14,TRBJ2-7,-,TRBV19
CASSPQGAGTDTQYF,15,TRBJ2-3,-,TRBV4-1
CASSLDGTEAFF,12,TRBJ1-1,-,TRBV11-2
CASSKLAGGTDTQYF,15,TRBJ2-3,-,TRBV6-6
CASSIAGVSPLHF,13,TRBJ1-6,-,TRBV5-1
CASSLGPGEEKLFF,14,TRBJ1-4,-,TRBV5-1
CATSSGTGGNEQYF,14,TRBJ2-7,-,TRBV15
CASSLTSGSGEQFF,14,TRBJ2-1,-,TRBV7-8
CASSLVAVSHGYTF,14,TRBJ1-2,-,TRBV5-1
CASSRETGSGNTIYF,15,TRBJ1-3,-,TRBV7-8
CASSTRDFYGYTF,13,TRBJ1-2,-,TRBV19
CACSEETSGNREQYF,15,TRBJ2-7,-,TRBV25-1
CASSLVVSNQPQHF,14,TRBJ1-5,-,TRBV7-2
CASRMREATYEQYF,14,TRBJ2-7,-,TRBV6-6
CASSIGPGGYYGYTF,15,TRBJ1-2,-,TRBV19
CATRWRGASTDTQYF,15,TRBJ2-3,-,TRBV19
CASSLRGAGATANEQFF,17,TRBJ2-1,once,TRBV5-1
CASSGGTSAKNIQYF,15,TRBJ2-4,-,TRBV5-1
CASARGQGAWENIQYF,16,TRBJ2-4,-,TRBV27
CASRPGTAQGRTEAFF,16,TRBJ1-1,-,TRBV28
CATSRPTSLNEQFF,14,TRBJ2-1,-,TRBV15
CASSEIGGHEQYF,13,TRBJ2-7,-,TRBV2
CASSQVLAGTYEQYF,15,TRBJ2-7,-,TRBV4-1
CASSQVVTGVLFDNSPLHF,19,TRBJ1-6,-,TRBV4-2
CASSIVDGGRSQHF,14,TRBJ1-5,-,TRBV19
CASSETGLANYGYTF,15,TRBJ1-2,medium-sized,TRBV9
CASSLGVGTADTQYF,15,TRBJ2-3,once,TRBV11-2
CASIPTADYSPLHF,14,TRBJ1-6,-,TRBV7-2
CASSLSPWRALNTEAFF,17,TRBJ1-1,-,TRBV7-9
CASSVRRRGDEQYF,14,TRBJ2-7,-,TRBV2
CASSPPSGVEFF,12,TRBJ2-1,-,TRBV7-2
CASSLATVLAQYF,13,TRBJ2-5,-,TRBV5-6
CAISESQGRNQPQHF,15,TRBJ1-5,-,TRBV10-3
CASSDSGSEKLFF,13,TRBJ1-4,-,TRBV7-9
CASSLPGSAGANVLTF,16,TRBJ2-6,-,TRBV5-1
CASSSARDRVNTEAFF,16,TRBJ1-1,-,TRBV5-4
CASSRDIGDEQYF,13,-,-,TRBV27
CASSYSLALNEQFF,14,TRBJ2-1,-,TRBV6-6
CSVRDFEQYF,10,TRBJ2-7,-,TRBV29-1
CASTRTGNNEQFF,13,TRBJ2-1,-,TRBV19
CASSLVGGMNTEAFF,15,TRBJ1-1,-,TRBV7-8
CASGGEANTGELFF,14,TRBJ2-2,few,TRBV5-1
CASSQDAGTGSTEAFF,16,TRBJ1-1,-,TRBV5-4
CASSATGTNSPLHF,14,TRBJ1-6,-,TRBV5-1